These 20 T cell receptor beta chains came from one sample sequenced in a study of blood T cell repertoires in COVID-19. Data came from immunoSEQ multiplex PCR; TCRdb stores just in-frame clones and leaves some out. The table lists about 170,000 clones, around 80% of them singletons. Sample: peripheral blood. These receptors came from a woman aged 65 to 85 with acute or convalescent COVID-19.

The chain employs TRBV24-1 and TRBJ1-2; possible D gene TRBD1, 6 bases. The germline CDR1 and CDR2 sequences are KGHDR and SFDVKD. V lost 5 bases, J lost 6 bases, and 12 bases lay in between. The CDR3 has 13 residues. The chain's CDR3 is CATSGQVWDGYTF. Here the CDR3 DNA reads TGTGCCACCAGTGGACAGGTATGGGATGGCTACACCTTC.

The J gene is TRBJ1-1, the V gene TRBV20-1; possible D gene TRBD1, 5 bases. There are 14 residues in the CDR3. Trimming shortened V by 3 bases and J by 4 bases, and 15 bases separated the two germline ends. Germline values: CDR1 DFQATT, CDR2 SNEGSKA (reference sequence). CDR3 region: CSASLDSLGTEAFF. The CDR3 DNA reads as TGCAGTGCTAGTCTAGACAGTCTGGGCACTGAAGCTTTCTTT.

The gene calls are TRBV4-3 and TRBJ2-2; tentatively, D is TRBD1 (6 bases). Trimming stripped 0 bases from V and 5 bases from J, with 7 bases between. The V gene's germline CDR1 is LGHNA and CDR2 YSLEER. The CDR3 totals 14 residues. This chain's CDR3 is CASSQDQGTGELFF. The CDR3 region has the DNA TGCGCCAGCAGCCAAGATCAGGGGACCGGGGAGCTGTTTTTT.

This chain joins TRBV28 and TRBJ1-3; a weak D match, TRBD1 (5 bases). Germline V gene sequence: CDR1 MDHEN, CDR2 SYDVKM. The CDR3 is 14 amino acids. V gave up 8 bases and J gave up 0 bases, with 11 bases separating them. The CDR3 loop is CASGGVPSGNTIYF. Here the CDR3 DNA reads TGTGCCAGCGGGGGGGTCCCCTCTGGAAACACCATATATTTT.

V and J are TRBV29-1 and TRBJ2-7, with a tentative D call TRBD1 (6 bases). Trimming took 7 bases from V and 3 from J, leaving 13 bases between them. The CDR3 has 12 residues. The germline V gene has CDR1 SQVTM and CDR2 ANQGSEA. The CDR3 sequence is CSAGTRGYEQYF. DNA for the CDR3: TGCAGCGCGGGGACAAGGGGCTACGAGCAGTACTTC.

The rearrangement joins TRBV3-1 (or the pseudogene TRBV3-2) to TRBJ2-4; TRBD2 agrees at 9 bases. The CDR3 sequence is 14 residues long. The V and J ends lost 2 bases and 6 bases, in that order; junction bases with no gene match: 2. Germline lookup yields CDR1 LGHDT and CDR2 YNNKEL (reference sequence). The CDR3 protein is CASSQIAGVNIQYF. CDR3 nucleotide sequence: TGTGCCAGCAGCCAAATAGCGGGGGTAAACATTCAGTACTTC.

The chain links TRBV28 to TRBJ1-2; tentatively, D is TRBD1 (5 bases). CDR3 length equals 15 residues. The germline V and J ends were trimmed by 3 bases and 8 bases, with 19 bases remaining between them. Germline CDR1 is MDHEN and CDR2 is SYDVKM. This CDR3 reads CASSFIWQGPRGYTF. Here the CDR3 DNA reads TGTGCCAGCAGTTTTATTTGGCAGGGTCCCAGGGGCTACACCTTC.

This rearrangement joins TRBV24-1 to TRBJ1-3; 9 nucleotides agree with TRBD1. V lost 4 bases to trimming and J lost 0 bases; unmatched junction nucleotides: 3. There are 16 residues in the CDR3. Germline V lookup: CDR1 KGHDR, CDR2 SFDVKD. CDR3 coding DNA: TGTGCCACCAGTGACCCACAGGGGGCCTCTGGAAACACCATATATTTT. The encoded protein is CATSDPQGASGNTIYF.

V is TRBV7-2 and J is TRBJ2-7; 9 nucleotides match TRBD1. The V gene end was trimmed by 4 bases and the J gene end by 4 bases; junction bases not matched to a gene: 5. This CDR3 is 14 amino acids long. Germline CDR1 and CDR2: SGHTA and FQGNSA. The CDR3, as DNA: TGTGCCAGCAGCTCCGGGACAGGGTCTTACGAGCAGTACTTC. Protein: CASSSGTGSYEQYF. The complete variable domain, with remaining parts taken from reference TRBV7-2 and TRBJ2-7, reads GAGVSQSPSNKVTEKGKDVELRCDPISGHTALYWYRQSLGQGLEFLIYFQGNSAPDKSGLPSDRFSAERTGGSVSTLTIQRTQQEDSAVYLCASSSGTGSYEQYFGPGTRLTVT.

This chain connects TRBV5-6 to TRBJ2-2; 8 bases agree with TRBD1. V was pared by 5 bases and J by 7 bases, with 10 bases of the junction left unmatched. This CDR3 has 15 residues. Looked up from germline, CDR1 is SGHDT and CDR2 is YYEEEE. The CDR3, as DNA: TGTGCCAGCAGTGACAGGGGTAAGGCAAGCGGGGAGCTGTTTTTT. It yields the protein CASSDRGKASGELFF.

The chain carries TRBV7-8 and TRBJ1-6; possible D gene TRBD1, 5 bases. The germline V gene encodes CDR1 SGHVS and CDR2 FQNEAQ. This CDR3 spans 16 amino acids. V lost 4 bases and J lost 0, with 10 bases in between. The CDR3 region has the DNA TGTGCCAGCAGCTCGCGGGGGAGCTCCTATAATTCACCCCTCCACTTT. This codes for CASSSRGSSYNSPLHF.

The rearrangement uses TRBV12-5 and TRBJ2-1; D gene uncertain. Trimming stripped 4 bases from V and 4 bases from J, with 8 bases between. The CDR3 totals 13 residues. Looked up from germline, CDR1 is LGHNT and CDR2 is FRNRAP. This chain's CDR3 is CASGSPPYNEQFF. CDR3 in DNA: TGTGCTAGTGGTTCCCCCCCGTACAATGAGCAGTTCTTC. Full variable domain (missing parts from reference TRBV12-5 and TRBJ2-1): DARVTQTPRHKVTEMGQEVTMRCQPILGHNTVFWYRQTMMQGLELLAYFRNRAPLDDSGMPKDRFSAEMPDATLATLKIQPSEPRDSAVYFCASGSPPYNEQFFGPGTRLTVL.

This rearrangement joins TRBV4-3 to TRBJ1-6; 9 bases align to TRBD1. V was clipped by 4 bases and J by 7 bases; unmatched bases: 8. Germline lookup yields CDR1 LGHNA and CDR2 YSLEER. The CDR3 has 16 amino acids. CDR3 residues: CASSRRTGVSNSPLHF. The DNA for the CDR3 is TGCGCCAGCAGCCGAAGGACAGGGGTGAGCAATTCACCCCTCCACTTT.

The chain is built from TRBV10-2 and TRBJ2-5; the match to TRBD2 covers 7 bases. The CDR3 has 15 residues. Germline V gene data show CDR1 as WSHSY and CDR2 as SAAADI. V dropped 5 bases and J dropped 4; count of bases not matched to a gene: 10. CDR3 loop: CASSSPERGIETQYF. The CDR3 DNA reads TGCGCCAGCAGTTCTCCTGAGCGGGGCATAGAGACCCAGTACTTC.

DNA of the CDR3: TGTGCCAGCAGCTTGGGCAGAAATTCACCCCTCCACTTT. Translating gives CASSLGRNSPLHF. J is TRBJ1-6 and V is TRBV5-8; D not certain. Germline CDR1 reads SGHTS; CDR2 reads YDEGEE. The CDR3 has 13 residues. Trimming cost V 0 bases and J 7 bases, with 5 bases left between them.

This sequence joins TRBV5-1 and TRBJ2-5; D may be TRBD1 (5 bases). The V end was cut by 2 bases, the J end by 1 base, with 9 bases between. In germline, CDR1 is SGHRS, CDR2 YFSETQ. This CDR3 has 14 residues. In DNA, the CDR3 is TGCGCCAGCAGCTTCAGACAGCCCCAAGAGACCCAGTACTTC. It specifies CASSFRQPQETQYF.

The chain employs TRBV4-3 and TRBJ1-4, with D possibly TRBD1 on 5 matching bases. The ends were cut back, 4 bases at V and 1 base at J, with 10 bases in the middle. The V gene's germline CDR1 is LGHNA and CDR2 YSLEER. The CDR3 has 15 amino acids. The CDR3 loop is CASSRGDQTNEKLFF. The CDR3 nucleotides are TGCGCCAGCAGCCGGGGGGATCAAACTAATGAAAAACTGTTTTTT.

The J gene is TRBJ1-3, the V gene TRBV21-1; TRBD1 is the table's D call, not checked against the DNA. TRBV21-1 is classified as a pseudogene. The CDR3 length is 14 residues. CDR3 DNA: TGTGCCAGCCCACCACAACGCCCTGGAAACACCATATATTTT. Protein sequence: CASPPQRPGNTIYF.

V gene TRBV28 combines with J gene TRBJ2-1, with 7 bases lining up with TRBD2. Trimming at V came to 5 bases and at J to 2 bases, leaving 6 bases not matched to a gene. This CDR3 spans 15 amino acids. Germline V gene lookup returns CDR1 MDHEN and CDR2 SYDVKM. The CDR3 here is CASSALAAPYNEQFF. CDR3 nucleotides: TGTGCCAGCAGTGCCCTAGCGGCTCCCTACAATGAGCAGTTCTTC. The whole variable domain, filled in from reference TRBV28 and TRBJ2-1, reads DVKVTQSSRYLVKRTGEKVFLECVQDMDHENMFWYRQDPGLGLRLIYFSYDVKMKEKGDIPEGYSVSREKKERFSLILESASTNQTSMYLCASSALAAPYNEQFFGPGTRLTVL.

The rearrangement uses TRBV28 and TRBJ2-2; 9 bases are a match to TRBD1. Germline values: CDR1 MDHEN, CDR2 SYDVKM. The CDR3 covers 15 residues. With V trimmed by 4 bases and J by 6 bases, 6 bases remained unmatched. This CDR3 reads CASSSRQGVAGELFF. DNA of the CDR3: TGTGCCAGCAGTTCAAGACAGGGGGTGGCCGGGGAGCTGTTTTTT.